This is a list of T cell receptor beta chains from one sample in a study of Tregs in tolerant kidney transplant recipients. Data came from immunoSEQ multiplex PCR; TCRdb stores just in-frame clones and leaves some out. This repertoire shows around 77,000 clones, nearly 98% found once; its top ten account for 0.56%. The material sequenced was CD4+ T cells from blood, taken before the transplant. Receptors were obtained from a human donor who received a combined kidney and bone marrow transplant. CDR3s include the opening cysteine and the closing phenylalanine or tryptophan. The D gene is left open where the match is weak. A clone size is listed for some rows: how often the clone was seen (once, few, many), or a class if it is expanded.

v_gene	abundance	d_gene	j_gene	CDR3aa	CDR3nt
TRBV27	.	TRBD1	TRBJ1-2	CASSAADRERYGYTF	TGTGCCAGCAGTGCGGCGGACAGGGAAAGATATGGCTACACCTTC
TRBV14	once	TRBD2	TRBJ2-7	CASSRSLAGAEQYF	TGTGCCAGCAGCCGATCTCTAGCGGGAGCAGAGCAGTACTTC
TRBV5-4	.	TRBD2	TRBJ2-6	CASSTRTSGRDPGANVLTF	TGTGCCAGCAGCACGCGGACTAGCGGGAGGGACCCTGGGGCCAACGTCCTGACTTTC
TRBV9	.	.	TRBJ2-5	CASSTAPQETQYF	TGTGCCAGCAGCACAGCTCCCCAAGAGACCCAGTACTTC
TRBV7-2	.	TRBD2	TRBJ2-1	CASSLVGGAYNEQFF	TGTGCCAGCAGCTTAGTCGGGGGGGCTTACAATGAGCAGTTCTTC
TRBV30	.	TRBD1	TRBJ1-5	CAWRSPGQPPFDQPQHF	TGTGCCTGGAGAAGCCCGGGACAGCCCCCGTTCGATCAGCCCCAGCATTTT
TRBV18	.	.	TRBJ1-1	CASSPRFGGTEAFF	TGTGCCAGCTCACCGCGGTTCGGGGGAACTGAAGCTTTCTTT
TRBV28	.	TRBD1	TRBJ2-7	CASTFGGTGDSYEQYF	TGTGCCAGCACCTTCGGCGGGACAGGGGACTCCTACGAGCAGTACTTC
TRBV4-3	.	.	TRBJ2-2	CASTPRHPHNTGELFF	TGCGCCAGCACCCCGAGGCACCCTCACAACACCGGGGAGCTGTTTTTT
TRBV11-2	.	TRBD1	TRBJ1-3	CASSATGLGNTIYF	TGTGCCAGCAGCGCGACAGGGTTAGGAAACACCATATATTTT
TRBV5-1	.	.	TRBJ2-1	CASSLIKAAGGNEQFF	TGCGCCAGCAGCTTGATTAAGGCAGCCGGAGGAAATGAGCAGTTCTTC
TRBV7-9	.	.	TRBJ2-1	CASSSTQGTIQFF	TGTGCCAGCAGCTCCACGCAGGGGACTATTCAGTTCTTC
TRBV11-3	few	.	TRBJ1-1	CASSPRQAYTEAFF	TGTGCCAGCAGCCCCCGCCAGGCTTACACTGAAGCTTTCTTT
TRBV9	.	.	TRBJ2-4	CASSVSVAGGTPNIQYF	TGTGCCAGCAGCGTAAGCGTCGCGGGCGGAACACCAAACATTCAGTACTTC
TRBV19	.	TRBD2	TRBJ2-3	CASSTRSGPSTDTQYF	TGTGCCAGTAGTACGCGTAGCGGGCCAAGCACAGATACGCAGTATTTT
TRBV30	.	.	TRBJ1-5	CAWSKGRGGQPQHF	TGTGCCTGGAGTAAGGGTAGGGGTGGACAGCCCCAGCATTTT
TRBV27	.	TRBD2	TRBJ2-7	CASSTNPGLAGVPYEQYF	TGTGCCAGCAGTACCAACCCGGGACTAGCGGGAGTTCCCTACGAGCAGTACTTC
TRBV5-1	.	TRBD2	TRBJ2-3	CASSPSSGGHRTQYF	TGCGCCAGCAGCCCCTCTAGCGGGGGCCACAGGACGCAGTATTTT
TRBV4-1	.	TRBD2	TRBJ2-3	CASSQSLAGGDTDTQYF	TGCGCCAGCAGCCAATCCTTAGCGGGGGGAGACACAGATACGCAGTATTTT
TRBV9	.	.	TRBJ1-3	CASSVAGAGNTIYF	TGTGCCAGCAGCGTAGCAGGGGCTGGAAACACCATATATTTT
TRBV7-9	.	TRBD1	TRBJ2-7	CASSLRAGPGTGVLYEQYF	TGTGCCAGCAGCTTACGAGCGGGCCCGGGGACAGGGGTACTTTACGAGCAGTACTTC
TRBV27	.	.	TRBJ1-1	CASRSGQQNTEAFF	TGTGCCAGCAGATCGGGACAACAAAACACTGAAGCTTTCTTT